The clone carrying this TCR beta chain has more than one count but fewer than ten. What it binds is unknown. Germline values: CDR1 DFQATT, CDR2 SNEGSKA (reference sequence). This CDR3 has 16 residues. The V gene end was trimmed by 6 bases and the J gene end by 3 bases; junction bases not matched to a gene: 8. This record belongs to a study of CD8 T cells in ankylosing spondylitis. Molecular-barcoded quantitative 5'-RACE produced these TCR beta libraries. A single record per CDR3 protein comes from TCRdb applying MiXCR to the 5' RACE reads. The table records about 800,000 distinct CDR3 sequences, about 11% of them present only once. Findings of the study overall: Reactive arthritis synovial fluid and blood previously showed some of these motif variants. What seemed typical of ankylosing spondylitis blood was a TCR beta motif built from fewer than ten highly homologous variants. Clones tied to disease were said to be significantly enriched in matched ankylosing spondylitis synovial fluid.

The chain recombines TRBV20-1 with TRBJ2-3; TRBD2 matches 14 bases. The clonotype originates from a male donor with ankylosing spondylitis. Input material: blood, either unsorted or a sorted T cell fraction (not recorded which). CDR3 region: CSALRLAGGLTDTQYF. The CDR3 coding sequence is TGCAGTGCGCTGAGACTAGCGGGGGGGCTAACAGATACGCAGTATTTT.